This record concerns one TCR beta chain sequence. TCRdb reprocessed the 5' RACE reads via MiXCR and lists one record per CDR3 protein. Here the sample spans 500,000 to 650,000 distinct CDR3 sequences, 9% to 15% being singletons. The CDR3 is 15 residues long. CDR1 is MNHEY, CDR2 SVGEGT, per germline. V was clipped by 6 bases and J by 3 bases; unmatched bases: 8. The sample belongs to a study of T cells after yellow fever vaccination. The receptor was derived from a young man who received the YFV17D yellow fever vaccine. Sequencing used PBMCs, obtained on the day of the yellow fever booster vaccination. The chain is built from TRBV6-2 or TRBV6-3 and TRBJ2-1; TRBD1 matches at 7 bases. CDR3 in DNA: TGTGCCAGCAGCTGGGACAGCGGTTACTACAATGAGCAGTTCTTC. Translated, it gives CASSWDSGYYNEQFF.